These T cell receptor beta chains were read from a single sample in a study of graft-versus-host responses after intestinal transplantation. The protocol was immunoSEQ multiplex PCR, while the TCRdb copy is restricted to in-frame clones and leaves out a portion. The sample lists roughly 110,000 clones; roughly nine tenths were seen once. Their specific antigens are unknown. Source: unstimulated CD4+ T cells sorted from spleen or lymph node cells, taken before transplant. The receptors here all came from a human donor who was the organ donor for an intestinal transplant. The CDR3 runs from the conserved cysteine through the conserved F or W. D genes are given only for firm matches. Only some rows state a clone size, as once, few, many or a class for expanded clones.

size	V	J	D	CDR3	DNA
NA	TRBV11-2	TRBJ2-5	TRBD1	CASRTGLGEQYF	TGTGCCAGCAGGACAGGGCTGGGAGAGCAGTACTTC
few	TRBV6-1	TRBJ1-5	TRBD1	CASSDRVGQPQHF	TGTGCCAGCAGCGACAGGGTTGGCCAGCCCCAGCATTTT
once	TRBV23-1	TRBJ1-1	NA	CASSQSAEGDTEAFF	TGCGCCAGCAGTCAATCGGCGGAGGGGGACACTGAAGCTTTCTTT
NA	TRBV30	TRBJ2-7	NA	CAWNARWEQRHYEQYF	TGTGCCTGGAATGCCCGGTGGGAACAGAGACACTACGAGCAGTACTTC
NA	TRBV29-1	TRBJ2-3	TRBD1	CSVEAYRTGVGTDTQYF	TGCAGCGTTGAAGCATACCGGACAGGGGTGGGCACAGATACGCAGTATTTT
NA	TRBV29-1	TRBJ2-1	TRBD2	CSVDKKGGGDEQFF	TGCAGCGTTGATAAAAAGGGCGGGGGAGATGAGCAGTTCTTC
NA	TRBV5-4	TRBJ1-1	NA	CASSLKSEAFF	TGTGCCAGCAGCTTGAAGTCTGAAGCTTTCTTT
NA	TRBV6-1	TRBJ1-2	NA	CASGVASRAYGYTF	TGTGCCAGCGGGGTGGCCTCGAGGGCCTATGGCTACACCTTC
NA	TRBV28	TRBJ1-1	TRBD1	CASRNTGATEAFF	TGTGCCAGCAGAAATACAGGGGCCACTGAAGCTTTCTTT
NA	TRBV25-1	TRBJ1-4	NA	CASSAAGNEKLFF	TGTGCCAGCAGTGCGGCAGGGAATGAAAAACTGTTTTTT
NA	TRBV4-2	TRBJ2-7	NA	CASSRGARLNYEQYF	TGTGCCAGCAGCCGGGGGGCCCGGCTAAACTACGAGCAGTACTTC
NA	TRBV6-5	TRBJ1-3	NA	CASRASGAGNTIYF	TGTGCCAGCAGAGCCTCAGGGGCCGGAAACACCATATATTTT
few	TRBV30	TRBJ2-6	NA	CAWNGGSSGANVLTF	TGTGCCTGGAACGGGGGTAGCTCTGGGGCCAACGTCCTGACTTTC